The present T cell receptor (beta chain) was sequenced within a study of early T cells in non-severe SARS-CoV-2 infection. The study's findings and limits: Anti-spike CD8 responses were favored in VDJdb matching, and private and CD4 specificities were missed.

This clonotype has at least ten counts. The antigen remains undetermined. MiXCR, applied by TCRdb to the 5' RACE reads, yields one record per CDR3 protein. The profile covers under 70,000 distinct CDR3 sequences, with 4.5% to 7.5% appearing a single time and 3.4% taken by the ten largest. The sequencing used whole blood, collected at baseline. This TCR derives from an adult who was a healthcare worker with PCR-confirmed SARS-CoV-2 infection or an uninfected control (not recorded which).

The CDR3 spells CASSLAGLSTDTQYF. CDR3 DNA sequence: TGTGCCAGCAGCTTAGCCGGACTTAGCACAGATACGCAGTATTTT. This rearrangement joins TRBV7-9 to TRBJ2-3, with D perhaps matching TRBD2 (5 bases). Germline V gene sequence: CDR1 SEHNR, CDR2 FQNEAQ (reference sequence). This CDR3 is 15 amino acids long. V lost 0 bases to trimming and J lost 0 bases, with 7 bases between them.